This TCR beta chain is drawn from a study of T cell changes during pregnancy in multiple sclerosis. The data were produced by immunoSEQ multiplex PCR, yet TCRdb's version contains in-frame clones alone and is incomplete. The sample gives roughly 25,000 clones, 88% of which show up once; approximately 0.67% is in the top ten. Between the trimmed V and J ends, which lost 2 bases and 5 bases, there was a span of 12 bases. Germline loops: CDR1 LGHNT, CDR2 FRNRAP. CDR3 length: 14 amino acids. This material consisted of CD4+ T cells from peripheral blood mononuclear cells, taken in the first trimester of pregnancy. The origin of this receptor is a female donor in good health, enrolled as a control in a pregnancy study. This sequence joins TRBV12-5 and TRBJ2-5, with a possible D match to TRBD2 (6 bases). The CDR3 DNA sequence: TGTGCTAGTGGTTTGACGGGAGCGCGGGAGACCCAGTACTTC. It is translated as CASGLTGARETQYF.